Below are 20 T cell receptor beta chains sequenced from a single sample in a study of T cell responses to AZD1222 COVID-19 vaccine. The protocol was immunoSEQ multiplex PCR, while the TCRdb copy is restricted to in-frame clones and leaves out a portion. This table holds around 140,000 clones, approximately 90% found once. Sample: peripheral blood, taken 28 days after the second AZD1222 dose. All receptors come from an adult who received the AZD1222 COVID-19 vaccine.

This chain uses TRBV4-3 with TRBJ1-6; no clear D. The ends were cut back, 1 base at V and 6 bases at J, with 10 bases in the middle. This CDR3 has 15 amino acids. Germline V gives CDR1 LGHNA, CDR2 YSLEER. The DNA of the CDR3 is TGCGCCAGCAGCCAAGGTTCTAAGGTTAATTCACCCCTCCACTTT. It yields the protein CASSQGSKVNSPLHF.

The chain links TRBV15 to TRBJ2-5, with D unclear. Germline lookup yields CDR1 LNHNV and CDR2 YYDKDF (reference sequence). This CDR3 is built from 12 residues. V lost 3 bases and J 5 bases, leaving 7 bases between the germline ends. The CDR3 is CATSRPEETQYF. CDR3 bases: TGTGCCACCAGCAGGCCCGAGGAGACCCAGTACTTC.

DNA for the CDR3: TGTGCCATCAGTGAAAGAACAGGGGGTGTAGATACGCAGTATTTT. Its protein product is CAISERTGGVDTQYF. The V call is TRBV10-3, the J call TRBJ2-3; 8 bases match TRBD1. Germline V gene sequence: CDR1 ENHRY, CDR2 SYGVKD. This CDR3 comprises 15 residues. V was pared by 3 bases and J by 5 bases, with 7 bases of the junction left unmatched.

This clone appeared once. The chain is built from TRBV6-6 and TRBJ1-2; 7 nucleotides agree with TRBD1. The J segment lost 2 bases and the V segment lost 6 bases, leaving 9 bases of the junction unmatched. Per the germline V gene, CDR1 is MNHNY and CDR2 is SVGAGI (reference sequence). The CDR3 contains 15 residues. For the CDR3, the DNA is TGTGCCAGCAGGCTAACCACAGGGGACAACTATGGCTACACCTTC. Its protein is CASRLTTGDNYGYTF.

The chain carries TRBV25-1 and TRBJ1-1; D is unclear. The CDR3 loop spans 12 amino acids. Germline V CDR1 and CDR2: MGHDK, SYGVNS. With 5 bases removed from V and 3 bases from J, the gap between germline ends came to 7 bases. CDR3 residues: CASSLKDTEAFF. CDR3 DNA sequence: TGTGCCAGCAGTCTAAAGGACACTGAAGCTTTCTTT.

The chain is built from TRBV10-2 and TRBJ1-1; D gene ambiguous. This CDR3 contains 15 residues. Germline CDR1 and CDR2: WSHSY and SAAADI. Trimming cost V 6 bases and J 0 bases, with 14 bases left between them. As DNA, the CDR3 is TGCGCCAGCAGGCAAGACAATGTGATGAACACTGAAGCTTTCTTT. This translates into CASRQDNVMNTEAFF.

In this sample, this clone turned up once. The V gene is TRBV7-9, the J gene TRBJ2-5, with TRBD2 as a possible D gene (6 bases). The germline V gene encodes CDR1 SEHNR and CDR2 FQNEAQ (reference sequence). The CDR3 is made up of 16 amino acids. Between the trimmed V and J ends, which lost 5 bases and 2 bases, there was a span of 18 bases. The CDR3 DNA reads TGTGCCAGCAGCCCCCTAGACAGAGGGACTCAAGAGACCCAGTACTTC. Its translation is CASSPLDRGTQETQYF.

Written as DNA, the CDR3 is TGTGCCACCCGGGGAGGCGGCTACGAGCAGTACTTC. Translated: CATRGGGYEQYF. This chain joins TRBV3-1 (or the pseudogene TRBV3-2) and TRBJ2-7; tentatively, D is TRBD2 (6 bases). The CDR3 length is 12 residues. V was clipped by 10 bases and J by 3 bases, with 13 bases between them. CDR1 LGHDT and CDR2 YNNKEL come from the germline V gene (reference sequence).

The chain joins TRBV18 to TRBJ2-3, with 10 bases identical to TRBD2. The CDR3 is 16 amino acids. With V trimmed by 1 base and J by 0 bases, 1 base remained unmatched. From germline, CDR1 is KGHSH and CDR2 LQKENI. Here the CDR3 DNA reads TGTGCCAGCTCACCACGGACTAGCGGAAGCACAGATACGCAGTATTTT. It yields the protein CASSPRTSGSTDTQYF.

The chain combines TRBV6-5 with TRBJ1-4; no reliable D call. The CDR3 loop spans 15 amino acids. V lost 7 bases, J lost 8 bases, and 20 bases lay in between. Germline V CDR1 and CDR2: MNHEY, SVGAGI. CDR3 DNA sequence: TGTGCCAGCAAACAAGGGTTGGGAGTCCGCGAAAAACTGTTTTTT. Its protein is CASKQGLGVREKLFF.

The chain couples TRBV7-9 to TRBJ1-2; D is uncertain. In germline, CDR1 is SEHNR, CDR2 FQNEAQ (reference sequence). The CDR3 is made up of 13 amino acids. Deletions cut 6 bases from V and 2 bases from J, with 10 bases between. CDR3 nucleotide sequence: TGTGCCAGCAGACCCGACGGGAACTATGGCTACACCTTC. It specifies CASRPDGNYGYTF.

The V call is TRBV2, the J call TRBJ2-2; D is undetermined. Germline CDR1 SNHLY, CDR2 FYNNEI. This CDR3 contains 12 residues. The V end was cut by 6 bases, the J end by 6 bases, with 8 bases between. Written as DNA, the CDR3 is TGTGCCAGCAGCCCTAGGCCCGGGGAGCTGTTTTTT. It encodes CASSPRPGELFF.

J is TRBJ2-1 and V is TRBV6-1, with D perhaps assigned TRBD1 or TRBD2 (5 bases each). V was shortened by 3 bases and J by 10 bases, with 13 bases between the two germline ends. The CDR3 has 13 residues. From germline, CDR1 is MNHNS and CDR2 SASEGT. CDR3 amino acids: CASSEGTRGEQFF. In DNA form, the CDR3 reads TGTGCCAGCAGTGAGGGCACGAGGGGCGAGCAGTTCTTC.

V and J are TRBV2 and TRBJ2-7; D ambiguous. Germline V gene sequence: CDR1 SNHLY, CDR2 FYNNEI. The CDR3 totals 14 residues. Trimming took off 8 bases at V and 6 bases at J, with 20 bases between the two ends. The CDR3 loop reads CASLRQWGYSEQYV. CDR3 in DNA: TGTGCCAGCCTAAGGCAGTGGGGTTACTCCGAGCAGTACGTC.

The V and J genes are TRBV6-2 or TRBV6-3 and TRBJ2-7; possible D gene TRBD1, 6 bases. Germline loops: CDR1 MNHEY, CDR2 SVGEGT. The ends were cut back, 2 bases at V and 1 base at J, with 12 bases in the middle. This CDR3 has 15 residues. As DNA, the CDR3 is TGTGCCAGCAGTTACAGGCAGGGGCGTTCCTACGAGCAGTACGTC. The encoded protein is CASSYRQGRSYEQYV.

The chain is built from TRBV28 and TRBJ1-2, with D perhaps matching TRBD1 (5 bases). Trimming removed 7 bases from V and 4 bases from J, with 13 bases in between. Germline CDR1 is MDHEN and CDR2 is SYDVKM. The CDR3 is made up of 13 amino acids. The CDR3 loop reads CASNRGTGYGYTF. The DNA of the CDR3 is TGTGCCAGCAATCGGGGAACAGGCTATGGCTACACCTTC.

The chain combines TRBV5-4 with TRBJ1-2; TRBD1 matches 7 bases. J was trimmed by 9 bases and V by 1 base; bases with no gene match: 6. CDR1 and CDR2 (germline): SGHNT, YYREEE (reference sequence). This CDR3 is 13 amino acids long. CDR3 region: CASSLTGAGSYTF. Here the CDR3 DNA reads TGTGCCAGCAGCTTGACAGGGGCCGGCAGCTACACCTTC.

The CDR3 DNA is TGTGCCAGCAGCTTTAGGGAGAACACTGAAGCTTTCTTT. It codes for CASSFRENTEAFF. This chain links TRBV7-2 with TRBJ1-1; D not certain. The germline CDR1 and CDR2 sequences are SGHTA and FQGNSA. The CDR3 loop spans 13 amino acids. Trimming took off 3 bases at V and 1 base at J, with 6 bases between the two ends.

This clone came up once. The CDR3: CASSLALGAEAFF. The DNA of the CDR3 is TGTGCCAGCAGTTTAGCGCTGGGAGCTGAAGCTTTCTTT. This sequence joins TRBV12-3 or TRBV12-4 and TRBJ1-1; D uncertain. This CDR3 contains 13 residues. The V end was cut by 0 bases, the J end by 6 bases, with 8 bases between.

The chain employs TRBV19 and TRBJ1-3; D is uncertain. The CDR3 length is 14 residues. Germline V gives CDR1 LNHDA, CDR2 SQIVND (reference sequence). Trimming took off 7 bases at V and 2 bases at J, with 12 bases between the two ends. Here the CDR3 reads CASTGRSPGNTIYF. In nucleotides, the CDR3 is TGTGCCAGTACCGGGCGGTCTCCTGGAAACACCATATATTTT.